The 16 T cell receptor beta chains given below trace back to one sample, sequenced in a study of T-cell reconstitution after alpha-beta-depleted transplantation in children. As it was prepared, the TCRbeta library received unique molecular identifiers. TCRdb re-called the PCR reads with MiXCR, one entry per CDR3 protein. The sample has around 94,000 distinct CDR3 sequences; around 5.9% are singletons. Sequenced here: PBMCs, mostly from graft donor cells, sampled 60 days after TCRalphabeta/CD19-depleted stem cell transplant. The receptor set was obtained from a female patient aged 2 to 10 who had a stem cell transplant for Fanconi anemia, so the T cells may come from the graft donor.

The sample holds a few counts of this clonotype. This chain links TRBV6-5 with TRBJ2-5; either TRBD1 or TRBD2 may supply D (6 bases each). The CDR3 runs to 14 residues. Germline CDR1 MNHEY, CDR2 SVGAGI. V was pared by 0 bases and J by 4 bases, with 9 bases between. The CDR3 is CASSYSEGGETQYF. The CDR3 DNA is TGTGCCAGCAGTTACTCCGAGGGGGGAGAGACCCAGTACTTC.

This clonotype was observed many times. This chain joins TRBV6-5 and TRBJ2-7; possible D gene TRBD1, 6 bases. The ends were cut back, 2 bases at V and 2 bases at J, with 16 bases in the middle. The CDR3 runs 16 residues. The V gene's germline CDR1 is MNHEY and CDR2 SVGAGI. This chain's CDR3 is CASSYGGQPSPYEQYF. In DNA, the CDR3 is TGTGCCAGCAGTTACGGAGGACAGCCTAGTCCCTACGAGCAGTACTTC.

This clonotype occurred a few times. The rearrangement uses TRBV28 and TRBJ1-1, with no clear D. V gave up 4 bases and J gave up 3 bases, with 6 bases separating them. Germline lookup yields CDR1 MDHEN and CDR2 SYDVKM. The length of the CDR3 is 12 residues. The CDR3 loop is CASSSFYTEAFF. CDR3 nucleotide sequence: TGTGCCAGCAGTTCCTTCTACACTGAAGCTTTCTTT. The whole variable domain, filled in from reference TRBV28 and TRBJ1-1, reads DVKVTQSSRYLVKRTGEKVFLECVQDMDHENMFWYRQDPGLGLRLIYFSYDVKMKEKGDIPEGYSVSREKKERFSLILESASTNQTSMYLCASSSFYTEAFFGQGTRLTVV.

This clonotype was recorded a few times. The chain couples TRBV6-5 to TRBJ1-2; perhaps TRBD1 as D (6 bases). The germline CDR1 and CDR2 sequences are MNHEY and SVGAGI. Deletions cut 2 bases from V and 2 bases from J, with 12 bases between. The CDR3 has 15 residues. The CDR3 nucleotides read TGTGCCAGCAGTTACGATGACAGGCTGAACTATGGCTACACCTTC. Amino acid sequence: CASSYDDRLNYGYTF.

This clonotype was counted many times. The chain has TRBV15 and TRBJ1-2; possibly TRBD1 for D (6 bases). This CDR3 has 15 residues. Germline assignment: CDR1 LNHNV and CDR2 YYDKDF (reference sequence). V was trimmed by 0 bases and J by 4 bases, leaving 12 bases between them. CDR3 protein: CATSREAGVGYGYTF. CDR3 coding DNA: TGTGCCACCAGCAGAGAGGCAGGGGTAGGCTATGGCTACACCTTC. The whole variable domain, remainder taken from reference TRBV15 and TRBJ1-2, is DAMVIQNPRYQVTQFGKPVTLSCSQTLNHNVMYWYQQKSSQAPKLLFHYYDKDFNNEADTPDNFQSRRPNTSFCFLDIRSPGLGDTAMYLCATSREAGVGYGYTFGSGTRLTVV.

This clonotype was recorded many times. The V gene is TRBV4-2, the J gene TRBJ2-3; D uncertain. The CDR3 sequence is 12 residues long. Trimming removed 3 bases at V and 5 bases at J, with 6 bases between. Germline V CDR1 and CDR2: LGHNA, YNFKEQ. As DNA, the CDR3 is TGTGCCAGCAGCCACCTACAAGATACGCAGTATTTT. This sequence encodes CASSHLQDTQYF.

This clonotype was detected ten times or more. This rearrangement joins TRBV9 to TRBJ2-7; D not certain. In germline, CDR1 is SGDLS, CDR2 YYNGEE. The CDR3 covers 13 residues. Trimming shortened V by 0 bases and J by 4 bases, and 8 bases separated the two germline ends. Written as DNA, the CDR3 is TGTGCCAGCAGCGTAGGACCGCAGTACGAGCAGTACTTC. This sequence encodes CASSVGPQYEQYF. Full variable domain (remainder filled in from reference TRBV9 and TRBJ2-7): DSGVTQTPKHLITATGQRVTLRCSPRSGDLSVYWYQQSLDQGLQFLIQYYNGEERAKGNILERFSAQQFPDLHSELNLSSLELGDSALYFCASSVGPQYEQYFGPGTRLTVT.

There are many counts of this clonotype. The V call is TRBV5-1, the J call TRBJ2-5, with TRBD1 matching over 8 bases. This CDR3 has 15 residues. Germline V lookup: CDR1 SGHRS, CDR2 YFSETQ. Trimming removed 1 base from V and 5 bases from J; junction bases left unmatched: 7. The chain's CDR3 is CASSLSRGPWETQYF. The CDR3, as DNA: TGCGCCAGCAGCTTGAGCAGGGGGCCGTGGGAGACCCAGTACTTC.

This clonotype was counted a few times. The rearrangement joins TRBV5-1 to TRBJ2-3; D possibly matches TRBD1 or TRBD2 (8 bases each). CDR3 size: 18 residues. Germline V gene data show CDR1 as SGHRS and CDR2 as YFSETQ. Trimming shortened V by 4 bases and J by 2 bases, and 23 bases separated the two germline ends. The CDR3 region has the DNA TGCGCCAGCAGCGGACAGGGCATAGCGGGAAGGCCCACAGATACGCAGTATTTT. Protein sequence: CASSGQGIAGRPTDTQYF.

The chain couples TRBV29-1 to TRBJ2-7; D is undetermined. CDR1 is SQVTM and CDR2 is ANQGSEA in the germline V gene. CDR3 length: 10 residues. V lost 4 bases and J lost 4, with 5 bases in between. The CDR3 loop reads CSVGTYEQYF. As DNA, the CDR3 is TGCAGCGTTGGCACATACGAGCAGTACTTC.

This clonotype was counted a few times. The V and J genes are TRBV20-1 and TRBJ2-1; TRBD2 matches 11 bases. This CDR3 is built from 16 residues. Germline V gives CDR1 DFQATT, CDR2 SNEGSKA (reference sequence). J lost 6 bases, V lost 3 bases, and 10 bases had no gene match. The CDR3 bases are TGCAGTGCTAGTACGGGCGCTAGCGGGAGGAGCAATGAGCAGTTCTTC. It translates to CSASTGASGRSNEQFF.

This chain uses TRBV2 with TRBJ2-7; D is possibly TRBD1 (5 bases). V shed 11 bases and J shed 3 bases, with 14 bases lying between them. CDR1 and CDR2 from the germline V gene are SNHLY and FYNNEI. This CDR3 comprises 12 residues. The CDR3 region has the DNA TGTGCCGGTGGTCCAGGGCGCTACGAGCAGTACTTC. It codes for CAGGPGRYEQYF. Full variable domain (rest looked up from reference TRBV2 and TRBJ2-7): EPEVTQTPSHQVTQMGQEVILRCVPISNHLYFYWYRQILGQKVEFLVSFYNNEISEKSEIFDDQFSVERPDGSNFTLKIRSTKLEDSAMYFCAGGPGRYEQYFGPGTRLTVT.

The sample holds many counts of this clonotype. The chain has TRBV20-1 and TRBJ2-7; D unresolved. This CDR3 region has 11 residues. V lost 6 bases and J 3 bases, leaving 9 bases between the germline ends. Germline values: CDR1 DFQATT, CDR2 SNEGSKA (reference sequence). CDR3: CSADMIYEQYF. The CDR3 DNA reads TGCAGTGCGGATATGATCTACGAGCAGTACTTC.

This chain connects TRBV6-1 to TRBJ2-5; 8 bases fit TRBD2. The V and J ends lost 5 bases and 4 bases, in that order; junction bases with no gene match: 9. The germline V gene has CDR1 MNHNS and CDR2 SASEGT. CDR3 size: 15 residues. The CDR3 spells CASSPGLAFPETQYF. Written as DNA, the CDR3 is TGTGCCAGCAGTCCCGGACTAGCTTTCCCAGAGACCCAGTACTTC.

This clonotype has a count of ten or more. V and J are TRBV5-1 and TRBJ2-1, with 10 bases lining up with TRBD2. CDR3 length: 15 amino acids. The V segment lost 4 bases and the J segment 3 bases; nucleotides outside the gene matches: 4. CDR1 SGHRS and CDR2 YFSETQ come from the germline V gene. CDR3 nucleotides: TGCGCCAGCAGCATAGGGACTAGCGTCTACAATGAGCAGTTCTTC. It codes for CASSIGTSVYNEQFF.

The chain combines TRBV6-6 with TRBJ1-4; D not certain. V gave up 5 bases and J gave up 5 bases, with 6 bases separating them. Germline V CDR1 and CDR2: MNHNY, SVGAGI (reference sequence). The CDR3 sequence is 12 residues long. CDR3 sequence reads: CASSPLNEKLFF. The CDR3 nucleotides read TGTGCCAGCAGTCCCCTAAATGAAAAACTGTTTTTT.